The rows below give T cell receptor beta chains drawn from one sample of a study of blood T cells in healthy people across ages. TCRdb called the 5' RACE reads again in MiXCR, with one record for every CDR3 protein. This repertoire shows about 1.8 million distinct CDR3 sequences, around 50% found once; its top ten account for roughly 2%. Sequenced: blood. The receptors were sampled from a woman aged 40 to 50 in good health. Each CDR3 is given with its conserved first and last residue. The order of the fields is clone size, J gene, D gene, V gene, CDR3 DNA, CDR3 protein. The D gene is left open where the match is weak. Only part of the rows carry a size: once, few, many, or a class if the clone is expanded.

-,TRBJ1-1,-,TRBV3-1,TGTGCCAGCAGCCAGGAAGTGACAGGCCGGAACACTGAAGCTTTCTTT,CASSQEVTGRNTEAFF
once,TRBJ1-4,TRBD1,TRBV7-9,TGTGCCAGCAGCCATTTGGACAGGGATGAAAAACTGTTTTTT,CASSHLDRDEKLFF
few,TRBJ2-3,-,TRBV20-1,TGCAGTGCTAGAGACGGACTACGAGTAGATACGCAGTATTTT,CSARDGLRVDTQYF
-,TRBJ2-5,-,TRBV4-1,TGCGCCAGCAGCGGCTGGGCCCGGCAAGAGACCCAGTACTTC,CASSGWARQETQYF
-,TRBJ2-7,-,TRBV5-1,TGCGCCAGCAGCTTGGATGGTGTGGTCGAGCAGTACTTC,CASSLDGVVEQYF
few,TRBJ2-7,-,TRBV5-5,TGTGCCAGCAGCTTGGATGGGATCTACTACGAGCAGTACTTC,CASSLDGIYYEQYF
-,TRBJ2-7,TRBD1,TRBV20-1,TGCAGTGCTACGGGACAGGTCTCCTACGAGCAGTACTTC,CSATGQVSYEQYF
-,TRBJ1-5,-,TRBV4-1,TGCGCCAGCAGGGTGGGGGCGCAAAGCAATCAGCCCCAGCATTTT,CASRVGAQSNQPQHF
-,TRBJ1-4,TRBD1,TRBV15,TGTGCCACCAGCCCAGGGGGGACAGCGGATAATGAAAAACTGTTTTTT,CATSPGGTADNEKLFF
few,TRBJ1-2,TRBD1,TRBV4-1,TGCGCCAGCAGCCAAGCCAGGGGGCCGTCTCTGCACTATGGCTACACCTTC,CASSQARGPSLHYGYTF
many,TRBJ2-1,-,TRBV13,TGTGCCAGCAGCTTCCAGGGTGACACCTACAATGAGCAGTTCTTC,CASSFQGDTYNEQFF
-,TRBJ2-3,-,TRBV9,TGTGCCAGCAGCGTAGCTACGTTAGAGGGCACAGATACGCAGTATTTT,CASSVATLEGTDTQYF
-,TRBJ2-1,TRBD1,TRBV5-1,TGCGCCAGCAGGTGGGACAGCTCCTACAATGAGCAGTTCTTC,CASRWDSSYNEQFF
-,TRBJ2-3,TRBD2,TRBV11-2,TGTGCCAGCAGCTCCAGGTTGGAGCGGGGGATCGGGGGACATCTATCGGATACGCAGTATTTT,CASSSRLERGIGGHLSDTQYF
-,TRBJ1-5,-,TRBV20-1,TGCAGTGCCGAGAAGGGGAACAATCAGCCCCAGCATTTT,CSAEKGNNQPQHF
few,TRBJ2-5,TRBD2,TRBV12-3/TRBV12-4,TGTGCCAGCAGTTTTGGGACTATCCCAGACCAAGAGACCCAGTACTTC,CASSFGTIPDQETQYF
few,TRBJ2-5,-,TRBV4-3,TGCGCCAGCAGCCAAGGACAGTTGGCAGAGCAGTACTTC,CASSQGQLAEQYF
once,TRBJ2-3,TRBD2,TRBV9,TGTGCCAGCAGCCACATTCGAGGACTAGCGGGGACGTTAAGCACAGATACGCAGTATTTT,CASSHIRGLAGTLSTDTQYF
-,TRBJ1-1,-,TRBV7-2,TGTGCCAGCAGCGTTACAGGGAGTCAAACTGAAGCTTTCTTT,CASSVTGSQTEAFF
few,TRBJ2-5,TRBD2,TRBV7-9,TGTGCCAGCAGCAGGGGACTAGCGGGTGCGGCAGAGACCCAGTACTTC,CASSRGLAGAAETQYF
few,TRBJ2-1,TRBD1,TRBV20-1,TGCAGTGCTAGACCACCCGGACAGGAATACAATGAGCAGTTCTTC,CSARPPGQEYNEQFF
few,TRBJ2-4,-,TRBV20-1,TGCAGTGCTAAGAGCGGGCCCGCGGGGATTCAGTACTTC,CSAKSGPAGIQYF
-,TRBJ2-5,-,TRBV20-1,TGCAGTGCAGACCGGCAGGTCGACCCCCAAGAGACCCAGTACTTC,CSADRQVDPQETQYF
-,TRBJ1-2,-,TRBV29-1,TGCAGCGCTGAGAGTACAGGGTCTAACTATGGCTACACCTTC,CSAESTGSNYGYTF
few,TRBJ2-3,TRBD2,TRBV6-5,TGTGCCAGCAGAGCCCTAGCGGGATCCACAGATACGCAGTATTTT,CASRALAGSTDTQYF
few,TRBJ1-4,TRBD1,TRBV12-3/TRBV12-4,TGTGCCAGCAGTCAACAAGGACAGGGCCAAGCGAAACTGTTTTTT,CASSQQGQGQAKLFF
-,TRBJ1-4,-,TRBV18,TGTGCCAGCTCAATGACAGAAAATGAAAAACTGTTTTTT,CASSMTENEKLFF
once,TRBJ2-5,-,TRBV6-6,TGTGCCAGCAGTTACTCTACCCCAGGGTTTGGAGAGACCCAGTACTTC,CASSYSTPGFGETQYF
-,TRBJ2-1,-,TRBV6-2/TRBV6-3,TGTGCCAGCAGTTCATCTCGACAGGTGTCGACTGAGCAGTTCTTC,CASSSSRQVSTEQFF
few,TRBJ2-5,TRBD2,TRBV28,TGTGCCAGCAGGCCTACCGGGACTAGGGGAGAGACCCAGTACTTC,CASRPTGTRGETQYF
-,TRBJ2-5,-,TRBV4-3,TGCGCCAGCAGCCAAGACCTATACGACCTTGAGGGAGAGACCCAGTACTTC,CASSQDLYDLEGETQYF
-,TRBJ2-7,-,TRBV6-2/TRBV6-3,TGTGCCAGCAGCCGGTCCTACTACGAGCAGTACTTC,CASSRSYYEQYF
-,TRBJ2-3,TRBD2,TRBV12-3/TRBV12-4,TGTGCCAGCAGTTTTCGGGGGGGGCCTGTGGATACGCAGTATTTT,CASSFRGGPVDTQYF
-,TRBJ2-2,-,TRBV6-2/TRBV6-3,TGTGCCAGCGCGGGCAGGGGAACCGGGGAGCTGTTTTTT,CASAGRGTGELFF
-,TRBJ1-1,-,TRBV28,TGTGCCAGCAGTTTGACCAGGTTGGACACTGAAGCTTTCTTT,CASSLTRLDTEAFF
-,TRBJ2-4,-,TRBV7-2,TGTGCCAGCAGAGAGGGGGGGGCCGGTAATGAGCAGTACTTC,CASREGGAGNEQYF
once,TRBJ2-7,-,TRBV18,TGTGCCAGCTCACCACCGCCGACGGCGGACGAGCAGTACTTC,CASSPPPTADEQYF
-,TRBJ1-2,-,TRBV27,TGTGCCAGCAGTCCCTACAGGGATAACTATGGCTACACCTTC,CASSPYRDNYGYTF
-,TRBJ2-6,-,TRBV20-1,TGCAGTGCTACGACCAGCTCTGGGGCCAACGTCCTGACTTTC,CSATTSSGANVLTF
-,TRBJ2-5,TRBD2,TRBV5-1,TGCGCCAGCAGCTCCCCCCATCAGCGGGGGGACTCCGGGGAGACCCAGTACTTC,CASSSPHQRGDSGETQYF
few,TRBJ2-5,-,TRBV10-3,TGTGCCATCAGTGCCGGGGGTGAGAAGGGGACCCAGTACTTC,CAISAGGEKGTQYF
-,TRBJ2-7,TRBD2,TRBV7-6,TGTGCCAGCAGCTTAAGTACGTCGGTAGCGGGGGGGCAGTACAATGAGCAGTACTTC,CASSLSTSVAGGQYNEQYF
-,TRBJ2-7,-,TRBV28,TGTGCCAGCAGTTCCGGCCAGGGGGGGGAGGTTGACGAGCAGTACTTC,CASSSGQGGEVDEQYF
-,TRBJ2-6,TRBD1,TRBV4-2,TGTGCCAGCAGCCCCAAGGATTCGGACAGGGTTTCAGGGGCCAACGTCCTGACTTTC,CASSPKDSDRVSGANVLTF
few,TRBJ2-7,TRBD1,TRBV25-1,TGTGCCAGCAGTGGCACAGGGGTAACCTACGAGCAGTACTTC,CASSGTGVTYEQYF